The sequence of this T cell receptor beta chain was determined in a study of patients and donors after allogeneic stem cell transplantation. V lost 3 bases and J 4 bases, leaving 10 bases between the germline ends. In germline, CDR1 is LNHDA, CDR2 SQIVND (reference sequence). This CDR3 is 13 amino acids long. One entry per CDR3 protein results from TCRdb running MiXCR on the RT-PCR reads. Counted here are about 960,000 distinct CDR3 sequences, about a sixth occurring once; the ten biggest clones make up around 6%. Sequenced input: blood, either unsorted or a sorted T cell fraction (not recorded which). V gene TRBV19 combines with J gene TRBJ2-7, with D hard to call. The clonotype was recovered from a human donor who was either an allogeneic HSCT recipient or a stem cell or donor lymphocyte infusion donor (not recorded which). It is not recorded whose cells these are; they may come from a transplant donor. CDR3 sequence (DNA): TGTGCCAGTAGTATTTATCCCGGATACGAGCAGTACTTC. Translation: CASSIYPGYEQYF. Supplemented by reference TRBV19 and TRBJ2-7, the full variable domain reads DGGITQSPKYLFRKEGQNVTLSCEQNLNHDAMYWYRQDPGQGLRLIYYSQIVNDFQKGDIAEGYSVSREKKESFPLTVTSAQKNPTAFYLCASSIYPGYEQYFGPGTRLTVT.